The clone carrying this TCR beta chain was counted a single time. The antigen remains unidentified. This specimen comes from a study of cytomegalovirus exposure and HLA in healthy donors. Regarding the study as a whole: Common viral pathogens seemed to be connected with several of the most significant clusters, according to a later analysis. An Asian-associated ancestry cluster reportedly showed fewer N-insertions than the approximately 630-donor mean in a later analysis. A later examination showed that TCR association rates differed by HLA locus, with DRB1 most and HLA-C fewest.

The PCR contained 60 Vbeta and 13 Jbeta primers. Authors' data handling: Around 12 million of tens of millions of unique TCR beta chains were shared, per a later count. Generated by immunoSEQ multiplex PCR, the TCRdb table keeps only in-frame clones and is missing some. The V and J calls and clone size are taken from that table; D and trimming were inferred from the DNA. This sample carries over 150,000 clones, about 71% of them seen once, and the ten largest clones take approximately 2.8%. This TCR derives from a woman in her thirties in good health and CMV-seronegative. Sequencing used PBMCs.

CDR3: CASSLLTGDNSPLHF. The CDR3 DNA follows: TGTGCCAGCAGCTTGTTGACAGGGGATAATTCACCCCTCCACTTT. This sequence joins TRBV7-2 and TRBJ1-6, with TRBD1 identical over 8 bases. V trimming: 3 bases; J trimming: 5 bases; junction bases outside the gene matches: 3. The germline V gene has CDR1 SGHTA and CDR2 FQGNSA. This CDR3 is 15 amino acids long.